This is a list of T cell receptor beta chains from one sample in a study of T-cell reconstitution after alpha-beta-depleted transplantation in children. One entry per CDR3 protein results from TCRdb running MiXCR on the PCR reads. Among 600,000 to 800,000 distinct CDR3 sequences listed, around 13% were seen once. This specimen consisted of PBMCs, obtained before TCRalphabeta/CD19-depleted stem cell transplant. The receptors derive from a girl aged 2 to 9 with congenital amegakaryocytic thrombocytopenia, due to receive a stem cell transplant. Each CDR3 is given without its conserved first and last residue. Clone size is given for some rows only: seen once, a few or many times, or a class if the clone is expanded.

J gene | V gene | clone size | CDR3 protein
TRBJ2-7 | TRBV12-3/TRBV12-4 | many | ASSLHQGYEQY
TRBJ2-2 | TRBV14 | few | ASSQFSGELF
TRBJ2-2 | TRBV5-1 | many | ASSFTPGNTGELF
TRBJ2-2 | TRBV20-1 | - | SASRGAEGELF
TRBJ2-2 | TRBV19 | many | ASSTQGQGSGELF
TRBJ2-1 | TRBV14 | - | ASSQDPFTSSEQF
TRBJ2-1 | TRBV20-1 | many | SASRLEGYNEQF
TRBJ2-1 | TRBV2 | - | ASRYGTRNEQF
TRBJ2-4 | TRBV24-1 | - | ATSDLRGGIQY
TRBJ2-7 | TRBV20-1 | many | SARIRGVTGSFYEQY
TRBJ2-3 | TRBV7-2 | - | ASSSAGKSANTQY
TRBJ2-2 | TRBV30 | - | AWSVGVGELF
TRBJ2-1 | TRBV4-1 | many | ASSQGTRTYNEQF
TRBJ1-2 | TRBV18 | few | ASSPGQGGDGYT
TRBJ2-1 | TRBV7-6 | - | ASSLGSGTSSYNEQF
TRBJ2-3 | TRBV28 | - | ASSPPGPGGPDTQY
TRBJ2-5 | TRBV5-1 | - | ASSSVGIAGPSPPTQY
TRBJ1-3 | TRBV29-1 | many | SVERSSGNTIY
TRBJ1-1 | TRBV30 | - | AWSLTGSSEAF
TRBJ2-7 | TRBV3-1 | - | ASSQEPRYEQY
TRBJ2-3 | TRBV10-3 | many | AIKAGADTQY
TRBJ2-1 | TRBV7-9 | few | ASRQSHLGTDSRQF
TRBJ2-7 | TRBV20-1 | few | SARAAGLYEQY
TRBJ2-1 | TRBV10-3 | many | AISVTAGDNNEQF
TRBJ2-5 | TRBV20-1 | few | SARDGSDPEKTQY
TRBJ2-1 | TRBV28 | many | ASKVTVNSYNEQF
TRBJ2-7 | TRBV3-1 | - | ACSPGQGYYSSSYEQY
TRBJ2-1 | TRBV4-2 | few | ASSLFLAESSYNEQF
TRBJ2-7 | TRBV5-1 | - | ASSGGRERYEQY
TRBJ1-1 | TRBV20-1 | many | SAKLRQGLMNTEAF
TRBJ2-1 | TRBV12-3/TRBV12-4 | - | ASSSPSSGAYNEQF
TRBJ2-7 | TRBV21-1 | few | ASSSRATISYEQY
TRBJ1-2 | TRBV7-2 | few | ASSLSSEGWRDGYT
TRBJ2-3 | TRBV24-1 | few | ATSDSQTAYTQY
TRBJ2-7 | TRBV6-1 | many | ASTPTGAARGQY
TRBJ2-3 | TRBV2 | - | ANSRGTDTQY
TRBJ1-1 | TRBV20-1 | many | SASRTDAQAF
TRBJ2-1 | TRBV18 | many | ASSLDGASYNEQF
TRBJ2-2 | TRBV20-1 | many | SAIPGLAPTGELF
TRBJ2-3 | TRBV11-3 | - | ASSPRTSGRIPSTDTQY
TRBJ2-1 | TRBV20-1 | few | SARDLGESFREQF
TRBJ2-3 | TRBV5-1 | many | ASSFSGLAGTDTQY
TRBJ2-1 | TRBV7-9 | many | ASSEGLANEQF
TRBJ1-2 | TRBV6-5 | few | ASSYSSRLDSPYGYT
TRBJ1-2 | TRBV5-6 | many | ASSPTPGRRNYGYT
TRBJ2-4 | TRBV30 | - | AWREQGASNIQY
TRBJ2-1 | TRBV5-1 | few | ASSSSIDSRDNEQF
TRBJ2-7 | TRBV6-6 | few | ASSSYYGYEQY
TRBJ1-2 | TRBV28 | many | ATRGSMYGGYT